This TCR beta chain was sequenced for a study of T cells in Graves' hyperthyroidism and ophthalmopathy. Comment on this clonotype: Its antigen is currently unknown. A much larger clone lies a single base off, so this may be a read error.

TCR beta CDR3 region amplification was performed from RNA transcripts. TCR CDR3 underwent first-round RT-PCR with the HTBI primer set. MiXCR was run by TCRdb on the multiplex PCR reads, yielding one entry per CDR3 protein. The sample includes approximately 360,000 distinct CDR3 sequences, 15% to 17% seen only once; the top ten take roughly a quarter. The hyperthyroidism patients had all been newly diagnosed, and their disease duration was under 2 months. Their ages ranged from 18 to 65 years. Study results and limitations: The blood repertoire included most of the expanded thyroid clonotypes above 0.001.

CDR3 length: 14 amino acids. CDR1 and CDR2 (germline): LGHDT, YNNKEL (reference sequence). V was trimmed by 2 bases and J by 8 bases, leaving 12 bases between them. Input material: blood. The J gene is TRBJ1-4, the V gene TRBV3-1; the D gene is possibly TRBD1 (6 bases). The TCR was taken from a woman under 30 with Graves' hyperthyroidism that later progressed to Graves' ophthalmopathy. The CDR3 protein is CASSQNRAREKLFF. The CDR3 DNA reads TGTGCCAGCAGCCAAAACAGGGCTCGGGAAAAACTGTTTTTT.